The 18 T cell receptor beta chains given below trace back to one sample, sequenced in a study of monozygotic twins with inflammatory bowel disease. TCRdb re-analyzed the 5' RACE reads; it lists each CDR3 protein once, without DNA. The listing contains 400,000 to 500,000 distinct CDR3 sequences. What was sequenced was blood. These receptors came from a human donor with ulcerative colitis or Crohn's disease, or a healthy co-twin of an affected twin (not recorded which).

The V call is TRBV15, the J call TRBJ1-2; the TCRdb call, TRBD1, lacks DNA for checking. Germline CDR1 reads LNHNV; CDR2 reads YYDKDF (reference sequence). This CDR3 spans 16 amino acids. CDR3: CATSRDWGAQVDGYTF.

The chain joins TRBV3-1 to TRBJ2-2. The CDR3 consists of 14 residues. Germline V gene data show CDR1 as LGHDT and CDR2 as YNNKEL (reference sequence). This chain's CDR3 is CASSSDPNTGELFF. Combining the CDR3 with reference TRBV3-1 and TRBJ2-2 gives the whole variable domain DTAVSQTPKYLVTQMGNDKSIKCEQNLGHDTMYWYKQDSKKFLKIMFSYNNKELIINETVPNRFSPKSPDKAHLNLHINSLELGDSAVYFCASSSDPNTGELFFGEGSRLTVL.

The J gene is TRBJ2-3, the V gene TRBV12-3 or TRBV12-4. The CDR3 length is 15 residues. The CDR3 loop reads CASSLGSAGTDTQYF.

V is TRBV5-1 and J is TRBJ1-1. There are 15 residues in the CDR3. The V gene's germline CDR1 is SGHRS and CDR2 YFSETQ. CDR3 sequence: CASSLGFGVNTEAFF.

V is TRBV3-1 and J is TRBJ2-7; TCRdb's D call, TRBD2, is unchecked because there is no DNA. The CDR3 consists of 13 residues. The germline V gene encodes CDR1 LGHDT and CDR2 YNNKEL (reference sequence). CDR3 sequence reads: CASSQVSGTEQYF.

The rearrangement uses TRBV27 and TRBJ2-2; absent DNA, TCRdb's TRBD2 call cannot be checked. The CDR3 spans 15 residues. Germline CDR1 and CDR2: MNHEY and SMNVEV (reference sequence). This CDR3 is CASGLRALNTGELFF.

The CDR3 reads CASSLTGTTYEQYF. The chain has TRBV4-1 and TRBJ2-7. The CDR3 is made up of 14 amino acids. Germline V gives CDR1 MGHRA, CDR2 YSYEKL.

The chain employs TRBV3-1 and TRBJ2-3. The CDR3 contains 15 residues. Germline V gene lookup returns CDR1 LGHDT and CDR2 YNNKEL (reference sequence). The chain's CDR3 is CASSQDPASTDTQYF.

The chain uses TRBV25-1 and TRBJ1-4; TCRdb reports TRBD1, a call that lacks DNA to check it against. CDR1 and CDR2 (germline): MGHDK, SYGVNS. The CDR3 consists of 14 residues. The CDR3 sequence: CASSEWATGEKLFF.

The chain couples TRBV7-8 to TRBJ2-3; lacking DNA, the TRBD1 call made by TCRdb goes unchecked. The CDR3 length is 16 residues. Germline loops: CDR1 SGHVS, CDR2 FQNEAQ. CDR3 amino acids: CASSPRDGINTDTQYF.

The CDR3: CASSLKGIASFF. The rearrangement uses TRBV28 and TRBJ1-1; TCRdb picks TRBD1, but there is no DNA to check that call. Germline CDR1 reads MDHEN; CDR2 reads SYDVKM. The CDR3 is 12 amino acids.

V usage is TRBV27 and J usage is TRBJ1-1; no DNA is available, so the TRBD1 call from TCRdb remains unchecked. The CDR3 covers 14 residues. Germline CDR1 is MNHEY and CDR2 is SMNVEV (reference sequence). The CDR3 loop reads CASRNDRANTEAFF.

This chain joins TRBV20-1 and TRBJ1-5; TCRdb calls TRBD1, which cannot be checked without DNA. The germline CDR1 and CDR2 sequences are DFQATT and SNEGSKA (reference sequence). The CDR3 has 16 residues. CDR3 residues: CSARARDRVSNQPQHF.

This chain joins TRBV7-9 and TRBJ2-1; TCRdb designates TRBD2, a call that cannot be tested without DNA. Germline V lookup: CDR1 SEHNR, CDR2 FQNEAQ (reference sequence). The CDR3 has 17 residues. The chain's CDR3 is CASSPPLSQANYNEQFF.

The chain employs TRBV20-1 and TRBJ2-5; as DNA is missing, the TRBD2 call by TCRdb cannot be tested. Germline CDR1 reads DFQATT; CDR2 reads SNEGSKA (reference sequence). This CDR3 contains 16 residues. The CDR3 sequence is CSARDLLARYTETQYF.

J is TRBJ2-7 and V is TRBV6-1; TCRdb reports TRBD1, a call that lacks DNA to check it against. Germline CDR1 is MNHNS and CDR2 is SASEGT. The length of the CDR3 is 15 residues. The CDR3 protein is CASSRAFGQLYEQYF.

This chain links TRBV25-1 with TRBJ1-2; TCRdb reports TRBD1, a call that lacks DNA to check it against. The CDR3 is 15 amino acids. CDR1 MGHDK and CDR2 SYGVNS come from the germline V gene. CDR3 region: CASSDPHGTAYGYTF.

This chain joins TRBV25-1 and TRBJ2-2; TCRdb returns TRBD2, unconfirmable since there is no DNA. The germline V gene encodes CDR1 MGHDK and CDR2 SYGVNS. There are 13 residues in the CDR3. CDR3 residues: CASSELPGGELFF.